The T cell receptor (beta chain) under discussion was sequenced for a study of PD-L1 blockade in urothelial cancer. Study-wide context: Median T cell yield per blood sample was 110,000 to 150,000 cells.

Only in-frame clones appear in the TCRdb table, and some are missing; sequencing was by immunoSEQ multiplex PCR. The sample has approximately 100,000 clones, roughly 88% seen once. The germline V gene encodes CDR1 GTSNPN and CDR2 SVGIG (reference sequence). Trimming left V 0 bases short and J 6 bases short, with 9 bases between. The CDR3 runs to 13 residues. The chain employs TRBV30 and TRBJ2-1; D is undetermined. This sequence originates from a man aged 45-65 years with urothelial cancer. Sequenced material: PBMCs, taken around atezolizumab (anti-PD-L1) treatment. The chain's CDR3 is CAWSVPGLNEQFF. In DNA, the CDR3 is TGTGCCTGGAGTGTACCAGGCCTCAATGAGCAGTTCTTC.